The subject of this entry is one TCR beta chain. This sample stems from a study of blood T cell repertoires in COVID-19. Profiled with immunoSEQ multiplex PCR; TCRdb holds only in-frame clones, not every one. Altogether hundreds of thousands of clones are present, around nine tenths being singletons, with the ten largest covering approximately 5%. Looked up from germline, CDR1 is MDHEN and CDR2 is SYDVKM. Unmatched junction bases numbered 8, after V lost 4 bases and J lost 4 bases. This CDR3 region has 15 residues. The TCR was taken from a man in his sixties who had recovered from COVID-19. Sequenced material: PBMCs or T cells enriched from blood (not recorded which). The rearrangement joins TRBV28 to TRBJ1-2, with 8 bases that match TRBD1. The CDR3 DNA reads TGTGCCAGCAGTTCGACCAGGGGGCGCCCCTATGGCTACACCTTC. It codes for CASSSTRGRPYGYTF.